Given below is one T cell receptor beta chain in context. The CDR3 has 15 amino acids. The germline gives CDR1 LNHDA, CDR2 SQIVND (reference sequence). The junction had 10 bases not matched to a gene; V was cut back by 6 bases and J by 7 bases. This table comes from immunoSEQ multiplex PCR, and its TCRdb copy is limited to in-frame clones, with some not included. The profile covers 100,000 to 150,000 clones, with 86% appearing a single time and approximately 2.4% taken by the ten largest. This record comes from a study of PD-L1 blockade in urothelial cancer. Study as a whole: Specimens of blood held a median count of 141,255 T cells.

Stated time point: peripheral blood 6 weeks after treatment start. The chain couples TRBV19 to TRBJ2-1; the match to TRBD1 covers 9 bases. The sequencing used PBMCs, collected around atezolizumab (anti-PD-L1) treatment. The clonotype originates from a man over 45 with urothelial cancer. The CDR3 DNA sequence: TGTGCCAGTAGACAAGCGGGACAGGGTAGAAATGAGCAGTTCTTC. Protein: CASRQAGQGRNEQFF.